Sequencing of this T cell receptor (beta chain) was carried out in a study of Graves' ophthalmopathy and Graves' hyperthyroidism. As for the study in general: Untreated patients at initial diagnosis provided peripheral blood.

Using RNA transcripts, the TCR beta CDR3 regions were amplified. RT-PCR in the first round used HTBI primers; a second-round multiplex PCR followed. Using its own MiXCR run on the multiplex PCR reads, TCRdb lists one record per CDR3 protein. The table lists approximately 380,000 distinct CDR3 sequences, 20% to 25% of them singletons. Hyperthyroidism in these 18- to 65-year-old patients was newly diagnosed, lasting under 2 months. Lactation, pregnancy, uncontrolled infections and other autoimmune diseases were all grounds for excluding patients. What supplied the PBMCs was about 10 ml of fresh peripheral blood. This clonotype was counted many times. The sequencing sample was made of peripheral blood. The sequence derives from a woman aged 18-30 years with stable Graves' hyperthyroidism.

DNA of the CDR3: TGTGCCAGCATAGGAAGACTAGCGGGAGGGCGGAGCGGGGAGCTGTTTTTT. It yields the protein CASIGRLAGGRSGELFF. The genes are TRBV28 and TRBJ2-2, with 14 bases that match TRBD2. V lost 7 bases, J lost 7 bases, and 11 bases stayed unmatched. CDR1 MDHEN and CDR2 SYDVKM come from the germline V gene. The CDR3 length is 17 residues.